The 19 T cell receptor beta chains below were found in one sample sequenced in a study of tumor-infiltrating lymphocytes in localized non-small cell lung cancer. The protocol was immunoSEQ multiplex PCR, while the TCRdb copy is restricted to in-frame clones and leaves out a portion. The sample yields roughly 15,000 clones, approximately 68% seen once. The material sequenced was lung tumor tissue. These receptors were collected from a human donor with non-small cell lung cancer.

V usage is TRBV4-2 and J usage is TRBJ2-5; 9 bases agree with TRBD1. V was clipped by 4 bases and J by 5 bases; unmatched bases: 11. This CDR3 is 16 amino acids long. The germline CDR1 and CDR2 sequences are LGHNA and YNFKEQ. The CDR3 bases are TGTGCCAGCAGCCGTTTGACAGGGGGGGATAGGGAGACCCAGTACTTC. This sequence encodes CASSRLTGGDRETQYF.

This chain links TRBV18 with TRBJ1-1, with no clear D. The V end lost 3 bases, the J end lost 6 bases, and 11 bases lay between the germline ends. Germline lookup yields CDR1 KGHSH and CDR2 LQKENI. The CDR3 sequence is 13 residues long. The CDR3 spells CASSPPAISEAFF. In DNA form, the CDR3 reads TGTGCCAGCTCACCCCCGGCCATTTCTGAAGCTTTCTTT.

This rearrangement joins TRBV30 to TRBJ1-6; possible D gene TRBD1, 5 bases. Germline V lookup: CDR1 GTSNPN, CDR2 SVGIG (reference sequence). The ends were cut back, 1 base at V and 0 bases at J, with 19 bases in the middle. CDR3 length: 19 amino acids. The CDR3 spells CAWSASTGTTSSYNSPLHF. The CDR3 nucleotides are TGTGCCTGGAGTGCGTCGACCGGGACGACCAGCTCCTATAATTCACCCCTCCACTTT. Supplemented by reference TRBV30 and TRBJ1-6, the full variable domain reads SQTIHQWPATLVQPVGSPLSLECTVEGTSNPNLYWYRQAAGRGLQLLFYSVGIGQISSEVPQNLSASRPQDRQFILSSKKLLLSDSGFYLCAWSASTGTTSSYNSPLHFGNGTRLTVT.

By share of the sample, this clone is medium-sized. This chain uses TRBV11-2 with TRBJ1-1, with TRBD1 identical over 12 bases. The CDR3 is 16 amino acids. V dropped 5 bases and J dropped 4; count of bases not matched to a gene: 8. The V gene's germline CDR1 is SGHAT and CDR2 FQNNGV. In nucleotides, the CDR3 is TGTGCCAGCAGCAGGGGGACAGGGGGCTCAGGCACTGAAGCTTTCTTT. Amino acids: CASSRGTGGSGTEAFF.

The rearrangement uses TRBV28 and TRBJ2-1; 8 nucleotides match TRBD1. CDR1 is MDHEN and CDR2 is SYDVKM in the germline V gene. This CDR3 contains 15 residues. J lost 6 bases, V lost 7 bases, and 11 bases had no gene match. The CDR3 here is CASNLGQGASNEQFF. CDR3 bases: TGTGCCAGCAACCTGGGGCAGGGGGCCTCCAATGAGCAGTTCTTC.

The sample holds one count of this clone. The chain links TRBV10-2 to TRBJ2-3; the match to TRBD2 covers 13 bases. Losses at the gene ends were 8 bases for V and 3 bases for J; bases not matched to a gene: 8. Germline-derived CDR1 and CDR2 are WSHSY and SAAADI. The CDR3 sequence is 16 residues long. In DNA, the CDR3 is TGCGCCAGCGGCTCTAGGACTAGCGGGAGTACAGATACGCAGTATTTT. It is translated as CASGSRTSGSTDTQYF.

This sequence joins TRBV7-2 and TRBJ2-1; 10 bases align to TRBD2. Germline V gives CDR1 SGHTA, CDR2 FQGNSA. J was trimmed by 8 bases and V by 2 bases; bases with no gene match: 6. The CDR3 covers 15 residues. The CDR3 DNA sequence: TGTGCCAGCAGCTTATCTAGCGGGGGCCCCGATGAGCAGTTCTTC. Translated: CASSLSSGGPDEQFF.

The chain employs TRBV18 and TRBJ1-4; a weak D match, TRBD1 (5 bases). Trimming shortened V by 4 bases and J by 0 bases, and 9 bases separated the two germline ends. Germline CDR1 KGHSH, CDR2 LQKENI. This CDR3 is 15 amino acids long. CDR3 in amino acids: CASSLDRATNEKLFF. In DNA, the CDR3 is TGTGCCAGCTCACTCGACAGAGCAACTAATGAAAAACTGTTTTTT.

The chain couples TRBV7-3 to TRBJ2-5; D not resolved. The CDR3 is 13 residues long. Trimming left V 4 bases short and J 1 base short, with 7 bases between. Germline V gives CDR1 SGHTA, CDR2 FQGTGA. The DNA of the CDR3 is TGTGCCAGCAGCTCGCTACCCCAAGAGACCCAGTACTTC. Translated, it gives CASSSLPQETQYF.

The V and J genes are TRBV4-3 and TRBJ2-3; D not certain. V lost 4 bases, J lost 2 bases, and 7 bases lay in between. CDR1 and CDR2 (germline): LGHNA, YSLEER. The CDR3 consists of 13 residues. The CDR3 DNA is TGCGCCAGCAGCCCCAGTCTCACAGATACGCAGTATTTT. This sequence encodes CASSPSLTDTQYF.

J is TRBJ1-1 and V is TRBV18, with no clear D. The germline gives CDR1 KGHSH, CDR2 LQKENI. CDR3 length equals 14 residues. Trimming removed 6 bases from V and 6 bases from J, with 17 bases in between. The CDR3 nucleotides read TGTGCCAGCTCCTTCCGGGAGGATAACGCTGAAGCTTTCTTT. Translating it yields CASSFREDNAEAFF.

This clone was seen only once. This chain connects TRBV4-1 to TRBJ2-7; D ambiguous. The CDR3 is made up of 14 amino acids. V lost 1 base and J 2 bases, leaving 9 bases between the germline ends. Per the germline V gene, CDR1 is MGHRA and CDR2 is YSYEKL. CDR3 region: CASSQAAETYEQYF. The CDR3 DNA follows: TGCGCCAGCAGCCAAGCGGCGGAGACCTACGAGCAGTACTTC.

The CDR3 protein is CASSLVPPKETQYF. The DNA of the CDR3 is TGTGCCAGCAGCTTAGTCCCGCCAAAAGAGACCCAGTACTTC. The rearrangement joins TRBV7-6 to TRBJ2-5; unclear D gene. The CDR3 length is 14 residues. Germline assignment: CDR1 SGHVS and CDR2 FNYEAQ. V shed 1 base and J shed 3 bases, with 9 bases lying between them.

The chain recombines TRBV4-2 with TRBJ2-1; 7 bases align to TRBD2. Germline CDR1 is LGHNA and CDR2 is YNFKEQ. V dropped 0 bases and J dropped 0; count of bases not matched to a gene: 8. The CDR3 spans 18 residues. Here the CDR3 reads CASSQEGGVADSYNEQFF. The CDR3 DNA reads TGTGCCAGCAGCCAAGAGGGAGGGGTAGCGGACTCCTACAATGAGCAGTTCTTC.

The CDR3 is CASSVGTSGRTYNEQFF. The DNA for the CDR3 is TGTGCCAGCAGCGTAGGGACTAGCGGGAGGACCTACAATGAGCAGTTCTTC. This rearrangement joins TRBV9 to TRBJ2-1; TRBD2 aligns across 14 bases. The CDR3 is made up of 17 amino acids. The V gene end was trimmed by 0 bases and the J gene end by 2 bases; junction bases not matched to a gene: 1. The germline V gene encodes CDR1 SGDLS and CDR2 YYNGEE.

V and J are TRBV6-5 and TRBJ2-5; 15 bases line up with TRBD2. This CDR3 region has 16 residues. The V and J ends lost 0 bases and 5 bases, in that order; junction bases with no gene match: 1. The germline V gene has CDR1 MNHEY and CDR2 SVGAGI. Here the CDR3 reads CASSYSGTSGRETQYF. DNA of the CDR3: TGTGCCAGCAGTTACTCGGGGACTAGCGGGAGGGAGACCCAGTACTTC.

The chain uses TRBV9 and TRBJ2-1; 9 nucleotides match TRBD2. Per germline, CDR1 SGDLS and CDR2 YYNGEE. The CDR3 totals 16 residues. Losses at the gene ends were 4 bases for V and 7 bases for J; bases not matched to a gene: 12. The CDR3 region has the DNA TGTGCCAGCAGCTCCCGCCGCGGGAGGGCCGGAAATGAGCAGTTCTTC. Translation: CASSSRRGRAGNEQFF.

This clone was seen only a few times. The rearrangement joins TRBV7-9 to TRBJ1-2; a possible D gene is TRBD1 (6 bases). The CDR3 sequence is 13 residues long. Germline V gene lookup returns CDR1 SEHNR and CDR2 FQNEAQ (reference sequence). Trimming cost V 5 bases and J 4 bases, with 11 bases left between them. CDR3 residues: CASSQGTSYGYTF. For the CDR3, the DNA is TGTGCCAGCAGCCAAGGGACATCCTATGGCTACACCTTC.

CDR3 loop: CASSLSQIDTQYF. The CDR3, as DNA: TGTGCCAGCAGCTTATCACAGATAGATACGCAGTATTTT. The chain has TRBV7-8 and TRBJ2-3, with D unresolved. The CDR3 is 13 residues long. The V gene's germline CDR1 is SGHVS and CDR2 FQNEAQ. V gave up 2 bases and J gave up 5 bases, with 8 bases separating them.